The following is a T cell receptor (beta chain) sequence with its context. Its antigen is unidentified. Next came a second PCR, run for about 6 to 12 cycles, which used a sample-barcoded 5' primer along with a J-beta primer mix. TCRdb fed the 5' RACE reads into MiXCR, producing one record per CDR3 protein. This table has approximately 770,000 distinct CDR3 sequences, 58% appearing once. The V end lost 4 bases, the J end lost 7 bases, and 14 bases lay between the germline ends. Germline CDR1 and CDR2: DFQATT and SNEGSKA (reference sequence). The CDR3 spans 12 residues. This specimen comes from a study of blood T cells in healthy people across ages. Whole-study results and caveats: In long-lived donors, naive CD4+ cell counts and diversity exceeded those of aged donors.

The sequence was obtained from a man aged 25 to 40 in good health. The specimen sequenced was blood. The genes are TRBV20-1 and TRBJ2-7; D gene unclear. The CDR3 DNA is TGCAGTGCTAAAGGTCCGTACAATGAGCAGTACTTC. It is translated as CSAKGPYNEQYF.